The T cell receptor beta chain under discussion was sequenced for a study of T cell changes during pregnancy in multiple sclerosis. CDR3 length: 12 residues. The V gene lost 6 bases and the J gene lost 3 bases, with 9 bases spanning the gap. Germline assignment: CDR1 KGHSH and CDR2 LQKENI. This table comes from immunoSEQ multiplex PCR, and its TCRdb copy is limited to in-frame clones, with some not included. The sample yields around 40,000 clones, less than 95% seen once. The gene calls are TRBV18 and TRBJ2-7; no reliable D call. This TCR derives from a female donor in good health, enrolled as a control in a pregnancy study. Material: CD4+ T cells from peripheral blood mononuclear cells, obtained in the first trimester of pregnancy. The CDR3 nucleotides are TGTGCCAGCTCGCCGGGTCGCTACGAGCAGTACTTC. It codes for CASSPGRYEQYF.